Shown below are 2 T cell receptor beta chains from a single sample sequenced in a study of CD4 T cells in relation to SARS-CoV-2 and coronaviruses. Some clones are missing from TCRdb's copy, which holds only in-frame ones; the method was immunoSEQ multiplex PCR. The data hold just under 20,000 clones, with around 75% observed a single time. These receptors have no identified antigens. The unexposed donors gave CD4+ T cells in about 2011-2019, prior to COVID-19. CD4+ T cells were isolated from the cells after around 11 days of culture. Specimen: CD4+ T cells from PBMCs, cultured in vitro. The origin of the receptors is a human donor in good health.

The chain uses TRBV5-1 and TRBJ1-2; possibly TRBD1 for D (6 bases). V lost 0 bases and J 4 bases, leaving 13 bases between the germline ends. Germline CDR1 is SGHRS and CDR2 is YFSETQ. This CDR3 has 15 residues. Here the CDR3 reads CASSLAPGVVYGYTF. The CDR3 DNA reads as TGCGCCAGCAGCTTGGCCCCAGGGGTTGTCTATGGCTACACCTTC. Full variable domain (outside the CDR3, taken from reference TRBV5-1 and TRBJ1-2): KAGVTQTPRYLIKTRGQQVTLSCSPISGHRSVSWYQQTPGQGLQFLFEYFSETQRNKGNFPGRFSGRQFSNSRSEMNVSTLELGDSALYLCASSLAPGVVYGYTFGSGTRLTVV.

The chain is built from TRBV29-1 and TRBJ2-7; 11 bases agree with TRBD2. Germline V gives CDR1 SQVTM, CDR2 ANQGSEA. The CDR3 runs 15 residues. J lost 2 bases, V lost 4 bases, and 7 bases had no gene match. The chain's CDR3 is CSVVQPLAGAYEQYF. CDR3 sequence (DNA): TGCAGCGTTGTGCAGCCACTAGCGGGAGCCTACGAGCAGTACTTC.